This TCR beta chain was recovered during a study of blood T cell repertoires in COVID-19. At the level of the study: Samples came from the United States, Italy and Spain, spanning acute and convalescent COVID-19.

Participant ages covered roughly 18 to 89 years across 20 to 25 US areas. Assignment of participants to cohorts was predicated upon participant-reported clinical history. Recovered status applied to Cohort 3 donors who had two consecutive negative PCRs. It also applied to those with clearance or with symptom resolution. Assay: immunoSEQ multiplex PCR; the TCRdb copy retains only in-frame clones and omits some. Of about 150,000 clones listed, around 87% were seen once; the top ten hold 5% to 8.5%. Germline loops: CDR1 SEHNR, CDR2 FQNEAQ (reference sequence). The CDR3 is 13 amino acids. Trimming removed 4 bases from V and 6 bases from J; junction bases left unmatched: 2.

This TCR derives from a woman aged 50 to 60 who had recovered from COVID-19. The chain carries TRBV7-9 and TRBJ2-4; TRBD1 matches at 8 bases. Source material: PBMCs or T cells enriched from blood (not recorded which). The CDR3 DNA reads as TGTGCCAGCAGCTCCGGGACAGGAAACATTCAGTACTTC. Protein product: CASSSGTGNIQYF.